This T cell receptor beta chain stems from a study of radiotherapy plus CTLA-4 blockade in lung cancer. V shed 8 bases and J shed 1 base, with 17 bases lying between them. CDR3 size: 15 residues. CDR1 is SNHLY and CDR2 is FYNNEI in the germline V gene. Study-level findings and limits: Subsequent to radiotherapy plus ipilimumab, tumor-derived TCR clones underwent expansion in blood.

Turning to this clone: Its antigen is not known.

The data were produced by immunoSEQ multiplex PCR, yet TCRdb's version contains in-frame clones alone and is incomplete. The sample holds fewer than 95,000 clones; 83% are singletons and the top ten take around 0.79%. The material was peripheral blood, obtained from a patient treated with radiotherapy plus ipilimumab. This sequence was found in a human donor with non-small cell lung cancer who had stable disease on radiotherapy plus ipilimumab. The rearrangement joins TRBV2 to TRBJ1-1; D is possibly TRBD1 (5 bases). CDR3 loop: CASLRGPLTNTEAFF. The CDR3 DNA reads TGTGCCAGCCTGAGGGGCCCCCTTACGAACACTGAAGCTTTCTTT.